The following is a T cell receptor beta chain sequence with its context. Antigen specificity is unknown. The record originates from a study of T cell responses to AZD1222 COVID-19 vaccine. Here immunoSEQ multiplex PCR was the method, and the copy in TCRdb shows in-frame clones only, minus some. The sample carries about 190,000 clones, 85% to 95% recorded once. General study points: Most donors were white British and more were female, and clonal diversity was possibly underestimated.

The ends lost 4 bases at V and 0 bases at J; junction bases unmatched: 9. The CDR3 loop spans 15 amino acids. Germline loops: CDR1 SQVTM, CDR2 ANQGSEA. The sequencing used peripheral blood, collected 28 days after the second dose of the MenACWY control vaccine. This TCR derives from an adult who received the MenACWY meningococcal vaccine as a control. The chain couples TRBV29-1 to TRBJ2-7, with 7 bases fitting TRBD2. CDR3 nucleotide sequence: TGCAGCGTTGGGGGGGGAGACCTCAACTCCTACGAGCAGTACTTC. Protein: CSVGGGDLNSYEQYF.